Shown below are 23 T cell receptor beta chains from a single sample sequenced in a study of blood T cell repertoires in COVID-19 (dated by TCRdb to 2018 to 2020). Library generation was performed with the immunoSEQ multiplex PCR assay. In its TCRdb copy, this immuneACCESS table keeps in-frame sequences only and misses some clones. Where compared with another copy, unresolved V genes explain less than half of these, and the others have no known cause. Across this sample there are about 200,000 clones, with 80% to 90% seen only once. The top ten hold 0.7% to 0.95% of the sample. The specimen was peripheral blood. These receptor sequences come from a woman aged 70 to 79 with acute or convalescent COVID-19.

The chain has TRBV27 and TRBJ1-4, with 9 bases fitting TRBD1. This CDR3 region has 17 residues. The V gene's germline CDR1 is MNHEY and CDR2 SMNVEV (reference sequence). V was clipped by 5 bases and J by 8 bases; unmatched bases: 15. The CDR3 reads CASSPVPGQGTGEKLFF. As DNA, the CDR3 is TGTGCCAGCAGTCCTGTCCCGGGACAGGGAACAGGGGAAAAACTGTTTTTT.

This chain connects TRBV3-1 (or the pseudogene TRBV3-2) to TRBJ2-2; no firm D call. Germline CDR1 LGHDT, CDR2 YNNKEL (reference sequence). The V gene lost 2 bases and the J gene lost 3 bases, with 7 bases spanning the gap. The CDR3 consists of 14 residues. CDR3 sequence: CASSQYFHTGELFF. In DNA, the CDR3 is TGTGCCAGCAGCCAATATTTTCACACCGGGGAGCTGTTTTTT.

The V call is TRBV19, the J call TRBJ2-4; 10 bases agree with TRBD2. CDR1 and CDR2 (germline): LNHDA, SQIVND (reference sequence). The CDR3 consists of 17 residues. The ends lost 3 bases at V and 5 bases at J; junction bases unmatched: 10. CDR3 DNA: TGTGCCAGTAGTATCGTGGGGGCTAGCGGGAGAGAAAACATTCAGTACTTC. It specifies CASSIVGASGRENIQYF. The full variable domain, with the rest looked up from reference TRBV19 and TRBJ2-4, is DGGITQSPKYLFRKEGQNVTLSCEQNLNHDAMYWYRQDPGQGLRLIYYSQIVNDFQKGDIAEGYSVSREKKESFPLTVTSAQKNPTAFYLCASSIVGASGRENIQYFGAGTRLSVL.

CDR3 region: CASSSWTSGNSPLHF. CDR3 nucleotide sequence: TGTGCCAGCAGCTCCTGGACCTCGGGAAATTCACCCCTCCACTTT. This chain joins TRBV14 and TRBJ1-6; the D is unclear. The CDR3 consists of 15 residues. Deletions cut 5 bases from V and 7 bases from J, with 15 bases between. Germline V gene data show CDR1 as SGHDN and CDR2 as FVKESK.

This rearrangement joins TRBV9 to TRBJ1-2; possible D gene TRBD1, 5 bases. V shed 0 bases and J shed 4 bases, with 13 bases lying between them. The germline V gene encodes CDR1 SGDLS and CDR2 YYNGEE. This CDR3 has 15 residues. The CDR3 protein is CASSVAAQGPYGYTF. CDR3 nucleotide sequence: TGTGCCAGCAGCGTAGCTGCTCAGGGCCCCTATGGCTACACCTTC.

In this sample, this clone turned up once. This chain uses TRBV6-2 or TRBV6-3 with TRBJ1-2; no reliable D call. V was trimmed by 2 bases and J by 6 bases, leaving 13 bases between them. The V gene's germline CDR1 is MNHEY and CDR2 SVGEGT. The CDR3 contains 14 residues. The CDR3 is CASSYRAGFNGYTF. DNA for the CDR3: TGTGCCAGCAGTTACCGAGCGGGGTTTAATGGCTACACCTTC.

This chain uses TRBV6-5 with TRBJ2-2, with 7 positions matching TRBD2. There are 15 residues in the CDR3. V was pared by 7 bases and J by 0 bases, with 5 bases of the junction left unmatched. The germline V gene encodes CDR1 MNHEY and CDR2 SVGAGI. CDR3 region: CASTRLAANTGELFF. CDR3 DNA sequence: TGTGCCAGCACTCGCCTAGCGGCGAACACCGGGGAGCTGTTTTTT.

This clone was detected once. This chain joins TRBV19 and TRBJ1-1; unclear D gene. The V gene's germline CDR1 is LNHDA and CDR2 SQIVND (reference sequence). Trimming removed 5 bases from V and 6 bases from J, with 13 bases in between. CDR3 size: 13 residues. The CDR3 loop is CASSGLAWAEAFF. The CDR3 coding sequence is TGTGCCAGTAGTGGACTTGCATGGGCTGAAGCTTTCTTT. The complete variable domain, with remaining parts taken from reference TRBV19 and TRBJ1-1, reads DGGITQSPKYLFRKEGQNVTLSCEQNLNHDAMYWYRQDPGQGLRLIYYSQIVNDFQKGDIAEGYSVSREKKESFPLTVTSAQKNPTAFYLCASSGLAWAEAFFGQGTRLTVV.

V usage is TRBV3-1 (or the pseudogene TRBV3-2) and J usage is TRBJ1-2; 7 bases match TRBD1. CDR3 length: 12 amino acids. The V gene end was trimmed by 4 bases and the J gene end by 13 bases; junction bases not matched to a gene: 9. The germline V gene has CDR1 LGHDT and CDR2 YNNKEL (reference sequence). CDR3 sequence reads: CASSLTGARRTF. The CDR3 nucleotides are TGTGCCAGCAGCCTCACAGGGGCCCGGCGCACCTTC.

The rearrangement links TRBV7-2 to TRBJ2-7; possible D gene TRBD2, 6 bases. The CDR3 has 14 amino acids. V lost 1 base and J 5 bases, leaving 12 bases between the germline ends. CDR1 and CDR2 (germline): SGHTA, FQGNSA. The CDR3, as DNA: TGTGCCAGCAGCTTAGGGCTAGCGATCGACGAGCAGTACTTC. This translates into CASSLGLAIDEQYF.

The CDR3 nucleotides are TGCGCCAGCAGTCCTGACAGGGTGAATGAAAAACTGTTTTTT. It specifies CASSPDRVNEKLFF. The gene calls are TRBV4-1 and TRBJ1-4; 7 bases fit TRBD1. Losses at the gene ends were 6 bases for V and 5 bases for J; bases not matched to a gene: 6. Germline values: CDR1 MGHRA, CDR2 YSYEKL. The CDR3 sequence is 14 residues long.

This chain connects TRBV5-8 to TRBJ1-4; 8 bases match TRBD1. There are 15 residues in the CDR3. Germline V lookup: CDR1 SGHTS, CDR2 YDEGEE. V gave up 3 bases and J gave up 3 bases; unmatched junction bases: 4. The CDR3 protein is CASSSDRVPNEKLFF. The CDR3 DNA follows: TGTGCCAGCAGCTCGGACAGGGTACCTAATGAAAAACTGTTTTTT.

The chain links TRBV4-1 to TRBJ1-3; 9 bases line up with TRBD1. The germline V gene encodes CDR1 MGHRA and CDR2 YSYEKL. J gave up 5 bases and V 2 bases, and 4 bases lay outside the gene matches. The CDR3 is 15 amino acids. CDR3 sequence: CASSQRQGVRNTIYF. In DNA, the CDR3 is TGCGCCAGCAGCCAACGACAGGGGGTACGAAACACCATATATTTT.

The genes are TRBV7-2 and TRBJ2-3; 7 bases agree with TRBD2. The V gene's germline CDR1 is SGHTA and CDR2 FQGNSA. The CDR3 is 15 amino acids. After removal of 5 bases from V and 6 bases from J, the junction contained 11 bases not matched to a gene. CDR3 sequence (DNA): TGTGCCAGCAGCCCCCGGGGGAGGGGAGCCGATACGCAGTATTTT. It codes for CASSPRGRGADTQYF.

The CDR3 sequence: CASSTTGGSEAFF. CDR3 bases: TGTGCCAGCAGCACGACAGGGGGCTCTGAAGCTTTCTTT. V and J are TRBV3-1 (or the pseudogene TRBV3-2) and TRBJ1-1; TRBD1 aligns across 10 bases. V lost 5 bases and J lost 6; bases outside the gene matches: 3. Germline lookup yields CDR1 LGHDT and CDR2 YNNKEL (reference sequence). The CDR3 extends over 13 amino acids.

The gene calls are TRBV2 and TRBJ2-1; no definite D call. Per germline, CDR1 SNHLY and CDR2 FYNNEI. The CDR3 spans 15 residues. V lost 4 bases and J lost 0, with 10 bases in between. CDR3 DNA sequence: TGTGCCAGCAGTGCTCAGTCTTCCTCCTACAATGAGCAGTTCTTC. Translated: CASSAQSSSYNEQFF. Using reference TRBV2 and TRBJ2-1 for the parts outside the CDR3, the full variable domain is EPEVTQTPSHQVTQMGQEVILRCVPISNHLYFYWYRQILGQKVEFLVSFYNNEISEKSEIFDDQFSVERPDGSNFTLKIRSTKLEDSAMYFCASSAQSSSYNEQFFGPGTRLTVL.

This clone was recorded once. The CDR3 sequence is CASSQSRGGGATNEKLFF. The CDR3 DNA sequence: TGCGCCAGCAGTCAATCGAGAGGGGGGGGAGCAACTAATGAAAAACTGTTTTTT. The V call is TRBV23-1, the J call TRBJ1-4; a weak D match, TRBD1 (6 bases). TRBV23-1 is noted as an ORF with a role that remains uncertain. V lost 0 bases and J 0 bases, leaving 14 bases between the germline ends. This CDR3 is built from 18 residues.

This clone was counted many times. The gene calls are TRBV6-5 and TRBJ1-5, with 9 bases that match TRBD1. Germline assignment: CDR1 MNHEY and CDR2 SVGAGI. The ends lost 6 bases at V and 11 bases at J; junction bases unmatched: 5. The CDR3 is 12 residues long. The CDR3: CASRSGTGSQHF. The CDR3, as DNA: TGTGCCAGCAGATCCGGGACAGGGTCCCAGCATTTT.

The chain has TRBV14 and TRBJ2-7, with TRBD1 matching over 11 bases. Germline CDR1 SGHDN, CDR2 FVKESK. The length of the CDR3 is 15 residues. After removal of 5 bases from V and 2 bases from J, the junction contained 5 bases not matched to a gene. CDR3 region: CASSFGTGGTYEQYF. DNA of the CDR3: TGTGCCAGCAGCTTTGGGACAGGGGGAACCTACGAGCAGTACTTC.

This chain uses TRBV7-9 with TRBJ1-1, with 8 bases aligning to TRBD1. The V gene end was trimmed by 4 bases and the J gene end by 2 bases; junction bases not matched to a gene: 9. There are 16 residues in the CDR3. The germline gives CDR1 SEHNR, CDR2 FQNEAQ (reference sequence). CDR3 coding DNA: TGTGCCAGCAGCTATCTCCGTGGACAGGGTAACACTGAAGCTTTCTTT. It yields the protein CASSYLRGQGNTEAFF.

The genes are TRBV5-1 and TRBJ2-7; D possibly corresponds to TRBD2 (5 bases). V was pared by 1 base and J by 2 bases, with 10 bases between. Germline V gene lookup returns CDR1 SGHRS and CDR2 YFSETQ. The CDR3 spans 14 residues. DNA for the CDR3: TGCGCCAGCAGCTTGTCCGTACTAGCCTACGAGCAGTACTTC. It encodes CASSLSVLAYEQYF.

This chain uses TRBV9 with TRBJ2-1; 9 nucleotides line up with TRBD2. The CDR3 is made up of 17 amino acids. Germline loops: CDR1 SGDLS, CDR2 YYNGEE. V lost 0 bases and J lost 3; bases outside the gene matches: 7. In nucleotides, the CDR3 is TGTGCCAGCAGCGTAGGTCTAGGAGCGGGGGGCTACAATGAGCAGTTCTTC. It is translated as CASSVGLGAGGYNEQFF.

The chain combines TRBV9 with TRBJ2-2; 8 nucleotides line up with TRBD2. The germline gives CDR1 SGDLS, CDR2 YYNGEE. The trim removed 0 bases at V and 5 bases at J, leaving 6 bases unmatched. The CDR3 is 16 residues long. The CDR3 DNA reads TGTGCCAGCAGCGTAGCTGTAGGGACTAGGACCGGGGAGCTGTTTTTT. Its protein is CASSVAVGTRTGELFF.